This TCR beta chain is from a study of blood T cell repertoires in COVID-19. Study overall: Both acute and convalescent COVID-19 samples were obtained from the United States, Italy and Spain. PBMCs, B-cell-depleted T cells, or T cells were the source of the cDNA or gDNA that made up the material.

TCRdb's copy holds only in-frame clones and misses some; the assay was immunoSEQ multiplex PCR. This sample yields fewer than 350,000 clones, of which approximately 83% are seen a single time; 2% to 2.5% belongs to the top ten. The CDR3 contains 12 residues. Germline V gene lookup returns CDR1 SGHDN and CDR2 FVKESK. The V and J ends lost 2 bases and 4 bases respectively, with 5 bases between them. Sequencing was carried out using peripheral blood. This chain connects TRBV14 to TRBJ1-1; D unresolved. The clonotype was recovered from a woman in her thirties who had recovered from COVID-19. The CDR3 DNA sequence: TGTGCCAGCAGCCAATTAATCACTGAAGCTTTCTTT. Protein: CASSQLITEAFF.